The clone carrying this T cell receptor (beta chain) has only a few counts. Its target is unknown. The data stem from a study of molecular identifiers for immune sequencing clone quantification. The authors sorted naive CD8 T cells as CD8+CD4-CCR7+CD45RA+. Notes on the study in general: Underestimation of highly expanded clone sizes could arise where identical TCR molecules share a barcode. Among effectors, clones above 20 RNA copies held over 97% of molecules; among naive cells, under 1%.

The CDR3 has 15 residues. Trimming cost V 6 bases and J 2 bases, with 18 bases left between them. Germline V CDR1 and CDR2: SQVTM, ANQGSEA. TCRdb re-analysed the PCR reads in MiXCR, keeping a single row per CDR3 protein. The table shows about 510,000 distinct CDR3 sequences, with roughly 26% occurring only once. The specimen was naive CD8+ T cells from blood, with Jurkat cell RNA spiked in. The subset denotes: FACS-sorted CD8+CD4-CCR7+CD45RA+ naive T cells. This chain links TRBV29-1 with TRBJ2-3; D is uncertain. The source is a human donor in good health. Some libraries in this study had Jurkat cell RNA spiked in. In DNA, the CDR3 is TGCAGCGTCACGGGTCGAGGAGTTAACACAGATACGCAGTATTTT. This sequence encodes CSVTGRGVNTDTQYF.